This TCR beta chain was obtained from a study of blood T cells in healthy people across ages. At the level of the study: Every two T cells gave about one barcoded beta molecule via template switching.

This clonotype showed up just a few times. Its target is unknown. Trimming took 5 bases from V and 3 from J; bases not matched to a gene: 11. This CDR3 has 16 amino acids. In germline, CDR1 is DFQATT, CDR2 SNEGSKA (reference sequence). General study results and limits: Age showed a roughly linear inverse relationship with TCR beta diversity per million T cells.

Alongside a J-beta primer mix, a sample-barcoded 5' primer served in a second PCR lasting roughly 6 to 12 cycles. Tags on each cDNA molecule came from a template-switch adaptor with 12 random nucleotides. TCRdb analysed the 5' RACE reads with MiXCR anew, one entry per CDR3 protein. In the table there are about 830,000 distinct CDR3 sequences, about 62% of which are singletons. Source material: blood. This chain connects TRBV20-1 to TRBJ1-4; TRBD1 agrees at 8 bases. The sequence was obtained from a man aged 25 to 40 in good health. The CDR3 region has the DNA TGCAGTGCTCACCCTGTCGACAGGGGCGCTAATGAAAAACTGTTTTTT. Translating it yields CSAHPVDRGANEKLFF.